The T cell receptor beta chain described here comes from a study of blood T cell repertoires in COVID-19. Background on the study: Sample material is recorded as cDNA or gDNA derived from T cells, B-cell-depleted T cells, or PBMCs.

Germline V CDR1 and CDR2: SGHRS, YFSETQ. V lost 4 bases to trimming and J lost 10 bases; unmatched junction nucleotides: 6. This CDR3 has 13 amino acids. Original processing notes: How many nucleated cells were present was estimated from reference gene primer amplification. The table came from immunoSEQ multiplex PCR; TCRdb's copy has only in-frame clones and leaves some out. The V and J calls and the clone size are those of that table, but D and trimming were determined from the DNA. The data show about 110,000 clones, 88% seen once. The origin of this receptor is a human donor in a cohort sampled during active COVID-19. Material for sequencing was peripheral blood. The rearrangement joins TRBV5-1 to TRBJ1-5; TRBD1 aligns across 9 bases. Written as DNA, the CDR3 is TGCGCCAGCAGCCAGACAGGGGGAGGACCCCAGCATTTT. This codes for CASSQTGGGPQHF.